This TCR beta chain was captured by sequencing in a study of blood T cells in healthy people across ages. At the level of the study: Through template switching, about one barcoded beta molecule was captured per two T cells, as measured in model experiments. Broader study findings: Aged donors had fewer naive CD4+ cells and lower diversity than long-lived donors.

Then a second PCR, running about 6 to 12 cycles, was carried out with a sample-barcoded 5' primer and a J-beta primer mix. Through a template-switch adaptor with 12 random nucleotides, each cDNA molecule received a tag. TCRdb independently ran MiXCR on the 5' RACE reads; one entry per CDR3 protein. Here the sample spans over 600,000 distinct CDR3 sequences, less than 60% being singletons. V was trimmed by 0 bases and J by 5 bases, leaving 5 bases between them. The germline V gene encodes CDR1 SGHTA and CDR2 FQGNSA. The CDR3 has 13 residues. This clonotype appeared a few times. Its target is unknown. This sequence originates from a man older than 75 in good health. V usage is TRBV7-2 and J usage is TRBJ1-5; unclear D gene. The sequenced material came from blood. The CDR3 region is CASSLAHDQPQHF. The DNA of the CDR3 is TGTGCCAGCAGCTTAGCTCACGATCAGCCCCAGCATTTT.